The clone carrying this T cell receptor (beta chain) was seen at least ten times. The antigen remains unidentified. The record originates from a study of T-cell reconstitution after alpha-beta-depleted transplantation in children. Notes on the study in general: T-cell numbers and diversity, one year after transplant, stemmed largely from T cells that were newly produced. After transplant, at about two months, alpha-beta T cells were reportedly derived from several hundred expanded graft clones.

Unique molecular identifiers featured in how the TCRbeta library was prepared. TCRdb re-analysed the PCR reads in MiXCR, keeping a single row per CDR3 protein. Among some 200,000 distinct CDR3 sequences listed, 5% to 7.5% were seen once. Trimming took 0 bases from V and 9 from J, leaving 9 bases between them. The CDR3 has 13 residues. Germline CDR1 LGHNA, CDR2 YSLEER. This clonotype was sampled from a girl under three years old with combined immunodeficiency, due to receive a stem cell transplant. V is TRBV4-3 and J is TRBJ2-1; D call uncertain. Sequenced here: PBMCs, sampled before TCRalphabeta/CD19-depleted stem cell transplant. The CDR3 is CASSQEWATEQFF. The CDR3 region has the DNA TGCGCCAGCAGCCAAGAATGGGCTACTGAGCAGTTCTTC.